One and the same sample provided the 9 T cell receptor beta chains below, sequenced in a study of T cells in Graves' hyperthyroidism and ophthalmopathy. The investigators amplified TCR beta CDR3 regions from RNA transcripts. HTBI primers drove first-round RT-PCR of the TCR CDR3. One entry per CDR3 protein, called by TCRdb with MiXCR from the multiplex PCR reads. The data hold 250,000 to 300,000 distinct CDR3 sequences, with about a sixth observed a single time. The sequencing sample was made of blood. These receptors were obtained from a woman aged 55-69 years with Graves' ophthalmopathy.

In this sample, this clonotype turned up many times. This chain links TRBV27 with TRBJ1-1, with D possibly being TRBD1 (5 bases). This CDR3 comprises 13 residues. Germline assignment: CDR1 MNHEY and CDR2 SMNVEV (reference sequence). Deletions cut 3 bases from V and 5 bases from J, with 10 bases between. For the CDR3, the DNA is TGTGCCAGCAGTTTTTTGGGGGGGACTGAAGCTTTCTTT. This sequence encodes CASSFLGGTEAFF.

This clonotype was seen many times. The chain employs TRBV7-8 and TRBJ1-1, with 9 bases aligning to TRBD1. CDR3 length: 16 amino acids. The trim removed 5 bases at V and 5 bases at J, leaving 12 bases unmatched. The germline V gene has CDR1 SGHVS and CDR2 FQNEAQ. The CDR3 DNA follows: TGTGCCAGCAGCCCACCGGGACAGGGCCTGAGGACTGAAGCTTTCTTT. It is translated as CASSPPGQGLRTEAFF.

This clonotype came up many times. V is TRBV7-2 and J is TRBJ1-6; D is ambiguous. In germline, CDR1 is SGHTA, CDR2 FQGNSA. V was shortened by 1 base and J by 6 bases, with 4 bases between the two germline ends. This CDR3 spans 13 amino acids. CDR3 bases: TGTGCCAGCAGCTTAGAGGGTAATTCACCCCTCCACTTT. It translates to CASSLEGNSPLHF.

Of note for this clonotype: This may stem from a read error, because a much larger clone lies one nucleotide away. The CDR3 end shows no conserved phenylalanine or tryptophan, and so a read error is likely. V usage is TRBV10-3 and J usage is TRBJ1-1; 7 bases fit TRBD1. This CDR3 comprises 13 residues. The V gene end was trimmed by 8 bases and the J gene end by 2 bases; junction bases not matched to a gene: 5. CDR1 and CDR2 from the germline V gene are ENHRY and SYGVKD. The CDR3 DNA sequence: TGTGCCATCGGAGACAGGGTCAACACTGAAGCTTTCCTT. Translating it yields CAIGDRVNTEAFL.

This clonotype was seen a few times. The chain employs TRBV28 and TRBJ1-4; D is undetermined. Germline V gene sequence: CDR1 MDHEN, CDR2 SYDVKM. This CDR3 is 13 amino acids long. Trimming removed 3 bases at V and 5 bases at J, with 7 bases between. The CDR3: CASSLFVNEKLFF. DNA of the CDR3: TGTGCCAGCAGTTTGTTCGTGAATGAAAAACTGTTTTTT.

This CDR3 is CASSQIQPLNTEAFF. CDR3 coding DNA: TGCGCCAGCAGCCAAATACAGCCCTTGAACACTGAAGCTTTCTTT. This chain links TRBV4-1 with TRBJ1-1; D not resolved. Deletions cut 2 bases from V and 0 bases from J, with 10 bases between. This CDR3 is 15 amino acids long. The germline V gene encodes CDR1 MGHRA and CDR2 YSYEKL.

This clonotype was picked up a small number of times. V usage is TRBV5-1 and J usage is TRBJ2-5, with unresolved D. CDR1 and CDR2 (germline): SGHRS, YFSETQ. There are 15 residues in the CDR3. V gave up 0 bases and J gave up 1 base, with 10 bases separating them. The chain's CDR3 is CASSLGSSFQETQYF. DNA of the CDR3: TGCGCCAGCAGCTTGGGTTCGTCGTTCCAAGAGACCCAGTACTTC.

Ten or more counts support this clonotype. The rearrangement links TRBV2 to TRBJ1-2; TRBD1 might be the D (6 bases). This CDR3 comprises 13 residues. Between the trimmed V and J ends, which lost 3 bases and 8 bases, there was a span of 13 bases. CDR1 is SNHLY and CDR2 is FYNNEI in the germline V gene. The CDR3: CASSDPRGRGYTF. The DNA of the CDR3 is TGTGCCAGCAGTGACCCGAGGGGGAGAGGCTACACCTTC.

This clonotype appeared many times. The V call is TRBV6-1, the J call TRBJ1-2; 7 nucleotides line up with TRBD1. The germline V gene encodes CDR1 MNHNS and CDR2 SASEGT. This CDR3 is 15 amino acids long. Unmatched junction bases numbered 6, after V lost 1 base and J lost 4 bases. In nucleotides, the CDR3 is TGTGCCAGCAGTGAAGGTCCAGGGGGTTCCTATGGCTACACCTTC. Its protein product is CASSEGPGGSYGYTF.